The 5 T cell receptor beta chains listed next were all sequenced from one sample in a study of cytomegalovirus exposure and HLA in healthy donors. The table came from immunoSEQ multiplex PCR; TCRdb's copy has only in-frame clones and leaves some out. The repertoire includes about 190,000 clones, more than 75% of them detected once, and over 5.5% sits in the top ten. The source material was PBMCs. These receptors all stem from a man aged 18 to 30 in good health and CMV-seropositive.

The chain joins TRBV9 to TRBJ2-5, with TRBD2 matching over 8 bases. The J segment lost 5 bases and the V segment lost 7 bases, leaving 7 bases of the junction unmatched. The germline V gene has CDR1 SGDLS and CDR2 YYNGEE. The CDR3 is made up of 13 amino acids. The CDR3 loop is CASASGSPETQYF. In DNA form, the CDR3 reads TGTGCCAGCGCGAGCGGGAGTCCCGAGACCCAGTACTTC.

This chain uses TRBV7-9 with TRBJ2-4, with 9 bases identical to TRBD1. V was pared by 4 bases and J by 12 bases, with 4 bases of the junction left unmatched. The CDR3 totals 12 residues. The germline V gene has CDR1 SEHNR and CDR2 FQNEAQ (reference sequence). The CDR3 protein is CASSSRTGDQYF. The DNA of the CDR3 is TGTGCCAGCAGCTCTAGGACAGGGGATCAGTACTTC.

The V call is TRBV28, the J call TRBJ1-4; 9 bases match TRBD1. The CDR3 covers 14 residues. From germline, CDR1 is MDHEN and CDR2 SYDVKM. J was trimmed by 7 bases and V by 6 bases; bases with no gene match: 6. CDR3 coding DNA: TGTGCCAGCAGGGACAGGGGAAGGGCTGAAAAACTGTTTTTT. Protein product: CASRDRGRAEKLFF. The full variable domain, with the rest looked up from reference TRBV28 and TRBJ1-4, is DVKVTQSSRYLVKRTGEKVFLECVQDMDHENMFWYRQDPGLGLRLIYFSYDVKMKEKGDIPEGYSVSREKKERFSLILESASTNQTSMYLCASRDRGRAEKLFFGSGTQLSVL.

V and J are TRBV6-5 and TRBJ2-1, with TRBD2 identical over 7 bases. CDR3 length: 13 amino acids. Trimming cost V 9 bases and J 0 bases; bases outside gene matches: 2. Germline V gene data show CDR1 as MNHEY and CDR2 as SVGAGI. The CDR3 nucleotides read TGTGCCAGTTCTAGCGGCTCCTACAATGAGCAGTTCTTC. Protein sequence: CASSSGSYNEQFF.

This chain uses TRBV4-3 with TRBJ2-7; TRBD2 matches 12 bases. Trimming cost V 1 base and J 5 bases; bases outside gene matches: 3. CDR3 length: 15 residues. Germline assignment: CDR1 LGHNA and CDR2 YSLEER. The CDR3 bases are TGCGCCAGCAGCCAAGGTGGACTAGCGGGAAACGAGCAGTACTTC. The encoded protein is CASSQGGLAGNEQYF.